These 20 T cell receptor beta chains came from one sample sequenced in a study of vaccination and CD4 T cells after COVID-19. Treatment meaning: approximately 11-day PBMC culture with coronavirus spike peptide pools or control peptides (ViraFEST assay). No cognate antigen is known for these TCRs. Cultured CD4+ T cell DNA was sequenced using the Oncomine TCR Beta short-read assay. TCRdb itself ran the PCR reads through MiXCR, one entry per CDR3 protein. The table includes 15,000 to 20,000 distinct CDR3 sequences, around 48% detected once. Sequences were derived from CD4+ T cells from blood, cultured in vitro, sampled before SARS-CoV-2 vaccination. The receptors were sampled from a human donor who had recovered from COVID-19.

The table lists this clonotype with a few counts. The rearrangement links TRBV6-1 to TRBJ2-3; D possibly corresponds to TRBD2 (6 bases). V gave up 6 bases and J gave up 4 bases, with 17 bases separating them. The germline V gene has CDR1 MNHNS and CDR2 SASEGT. This CDR3 spans 15 amino acids. In nucleotides, the CDR3 is TGTGCCAGCAGATTGGTCGGGGAGGTCTCAGATACGCAGTATTTT. Translation: CASRLVGEVSDTQYF.

The rearrangement links TRBV5-1 to TRBJ1-1, with a tentative D call TRBD1 (5 bases). Germline V gives CDR1 SGHRS, CDR2 YFSETQ. This CDR3 comprises 14 residues. V shed 4 bases and J shed 0 bases, with 10 bases lying between them. The CDR3 nucleotides are TGCGCCAGCAGCAAAGACAGACTGAACACTGAAGCTTTCTTT. Translating gives CASSKDRLNTEAFF. Full variable domain (outside the CDR3, taken from reference TRBV5-1 and TRBJ1-1): KAGVTQTPRYLIKTRGQQVTLSCSPISGHRSVSWYQQTPGQGLQFLFEYFSETQRNKGNFPGRFSGRQFSNSRSEMNVSTLELGDSALYLCASSKDRLNTEAFFGQGTRLTVV.

This clonotype was found once. The V call is TRBV27, the J call TRBJ2-7; either TRBD1 or TRBD2 may supply D (5 bases each). V was pared by 5 bases and J by 1 base, with 27 bases between. The CDR3 extends over 19 amino acids. Germline lookup yields CDR1 MNHEY and CDR2 SMNVEV (reference sequence). Here the CDR3 reads CASSPWGTGAETWSYEQYF. The CDR3 coding sequence is TGTGCCAGCAGTCCCTGGGGAACCGGGGCAGAGACGTGGTCCTACGAGCAGTACTTC.

CDR3 loop: CSARPRDRIMETQYF. The CDR3 bases are TGCAGTGCTAGGCCACGGGACAGGATTATGGAGACCCAGTACTTC. The gene calls are TRBV20-1 and TRBJ2-5; 8 positions agree with TRBD1. This CDR3 spans 15 amino acids. With 3 bases clipped from V and 5 bases from J, the junction kept 11 bases outside the gene matches. Germline CDR1 and CDR2: DFQATT and SNEGSKA (reference sequence).

V and J are TRBV11-3 and TRBJ2-4, with D perhaps being TRBD1 or TRBD2 (5 bases each). Germline CDR1 reads SGHNT; CDR2 reads YENEEA. This CDR3 has 15 residues. Trimming took 2 bases from V and 8 from J, leaving 16 bases between them. The CDR3 coding sequence is TGTGCCAGCAGCTTAAGATCGGACCGAGGGGACATTCAGTACTTC. It translates to CASSLRSDRGDIQYF.

The V call is TRBV20-1, the J call TRBJ2-5, with 9 bases that match TRBD1. The CDR3 totals 17 residues. V lost 5 bases and J lost 4; bases outside the gene matches: 17. Germline V lookup: CDR1 DFQATT, CDR2 SNEGSKA (reference sequence). CDR3 DNA sequence: TGCAGTGCTCATACCGGGACAGGGAGGGTCGGTGGAGAGACCCAGTACTTC. This translates into CSAHTGTGRVGGETQYF.

J is TRBJ2-3 and V is TRBV6-1; 10 nucleotides agree with TRBD2. Germline trimming cut 6 bases from V and 4 bases from J; bases unmatched to any gene: 13. This CDR3 comprises 17 residues. Germline CDR1 is MNHNS and CDR2 is SASEGT. CDR3 bases: TGTGCCAGCAGCCCCGGGGTAGCGGGAGGAAACGCAGATACGCAGTATTTT. Its translation: CASSPGVAGGNADTQYF.

The chain combines TRBV30 with TRBJ1-2; D is possibly TRBD1 (6 bases). The V and J ends lost 7 bases and 6 bases respectively, with 18 bases between them. Germline V gene sequence: CDR1 GTSNPN, CDR2 SVGIG (reference sequence). The CDR3 is made up of 13 amino acids. As DNA, the CDR3 is TGTGCCTCACTAGGGGACATCGGAGATGGCTACACCTTC. Translation: CASLGDIGDGYTF. Based on the CDR3 plus reference TRBV30 and TRBJ1-2, the full variable domain is SQTIHQWPATLVQPVGSPLSLECTVEGTSNPNLYWYRQAAGRGLQLLFYSVGIGQISSEVPQNLSASRPQDRQFILSSKKLLLSDSGFYLCASLGDIGDGYTFGSGTRLTVV.

This clonotype was seen only a few times. J is TRBJ1-5 and V is TRBV7-2; TRBD1 is a possible D gene (5 bases). The V end was cut by 5 bases, the J end by 1 base, with 18 bases between. Germline V gene sequence: CDR1 SGHTA, CDR2 FQGNSA. The CDR3 length is 17 residues. CDR3 DNA: TGTGCCAGCAGCGTCATTGGGGGGGGTGGGAGCAATCAGCCCCAGCATTTT. It translates to CASSVIGGGGSNQPQHF. Supplemented by reference TRBV7-2 and TRBJ1-5, the full variable domain reads GAGVSQSPSNKVTEKGKDVELRCDPISGHTALYWYRQSLGQGLEFLIYFQGNSAPDKSGLPSDRFSAERTGGSVSTLTIQRTQQEDSAVYLCASSVIGGGGSNQPQHFGDGTRLSIL.

The chain uses TRBV4-3 and TRBJ1-2; D gene unclear. Trimming shortened V by 0 bases and J by 2 bases, and 13 bases separated the two germline ends. The CDR3 covers 16 residues. Germline V gives CDR1 LGHNA, CDR2 YSLEER. DNA for the CDR3: TGCGCCAGCAGCCAAGATCGCGGGGTTTCGAACTATGGCTACACCTTC. Translation gives CASSQDRGVSNYGYTF.

This chain joins TRBV10-1 and TRBJ2-7, with no clear D. The germline gives CDR1 WNHNN, CDR2 SYGVQD (reference sequence). This CDR3 contains 15 residues. The V end lost 2 bases, the J end lost 0 bases, and 11 bases lay between the germline ends. CDR3 residues: CASSEASGSSYEQYF. The CDR3 DNA follows: TGCGCCAGCAGTGAGGCGTCAGGTAGCTCCTACGAGCAGTACTTC.

This sequence joins TRBV19 and TRBJ1-2; D is uncertain. Germline V gene lookup returns CDR1 LNHDA and CDR2 SQIVND (reference sequence). CDR3 length equals 16 residues. Trimming removed 4 bases at V and 2 bases at J, with 17 bases between. This CDR3 reads CASSNPSVERNYGYTF. The CDR3 region has the DNA TGTGCCAGTAGTAACCCCTCCGTTGAGAGGAACTATGGCTACACCTTC.

V is TRBV2 and J is TRBJ2-6, with D possibly TRBD1 on 6 matching bases. Trimming removed 3 bases at V and 2 bases at J, with 8 bases between. The V gene's germline CDR1 is SNHLY and CDR2 FYNNEI. This CDR3 has 15 amino acids. The CDR3 region is CASSEGATGANVLTF. The DNA of the CDR3 is TGTGCCAGCAGTGAGGGGGCCACTGGGGCCAACGTCCTGACTTTC.

This chain links TRBV28 with TRBJ1-1, with unresolved D. CDR1 and CDR2 (germline): MDHEN, SYDVKM. V shed 3 bases and J shed 1 base, with 6 bases lying between them. The CDR3 is made up of 13 amino acids. The CDR3 loop is CASSFTANTEAFF. CDR3 coding DNA: TGTGCCAGCAGTTTCACGGCGAACACTGAAGCTTTCTTT.

This clonotype has more than one count but fewer than ten. This chain's CDR3 is CSAYKAMNTEAFF. The CDR3 DNA sequence: TGCAGTGCTTACAAGGCTATGAACACTGAAGCTTTCTTT. This chain uses TRBV20-1 with TRBJ1-1; no clear D. The CDR3 runs to 13 residues. The V gene's germline CDR1 is DFQATT and CDR2 SNEGSKA (reference sequence). Trimming stripped 5 bases from V and 0 bases from J, with 10 bases between.

Details on this clonotype: The junction shows a germline mismatch at one end, possibly a read error. The chain recombines TRBV7-8 with TRBJ2-5; no clear D gene. The CDR3 has 11 amino acids. Per the germline V gene, CDR1 is SGHVS and CDR2 is FQNEAQ. The CDR3 loop reads CATETQGTQYF. The CDR3, as DNA: TGTGCCACCGAAACTCAAGGGACCCAGTACTTC.

This clonotype was seen only a few times. The chain recombines TRBV7-2 with TRBJ1-2; D is unclear. Germline CDR1 and CDR2: SGHTA and FQGNSA. This CDR3 is 13 amino acids long. The V gene lost 5 bases and the J gene lost 3 bases, with 10 bases spanning the gap. CDR3 loop: CASSPLTDYGYTF. The CDR3, as DNA: TGTGCCAGCAGCCCCCTGACGGACTATGGCTACACCTTC.

V usage is TRBV7-2 and J usage is TRBJ2-7; D is uncertain. Germline V gene lookup returns CDR1 SGHTA and CDR2 FQGNSA. The CDR3 is made up of 12 amino acids. V was shortened by 5 bases and J by 5 bases, with 10 bases between the two germline ends. The CDR3 DNA follows: TGTGCCAGCAGCAGGATACAAAACGAGCAGTACTTC. The encoded protein is CASSRIQNEQYF.

This clonotype was recorded a few times. The V and J genes are TRBV19 and TRBJ1-5, with D tentatively TRBD1 (5 bases). In germline, CDR1 is LNHDA, CDR2 SQIVND (reference sequence). The CDR3 contains 13 residues. V shed 8 bases and J shed 9 bases, with 17 bases lying between them. CDR3: CASGETAARPQHF. CDR3 nucleotide sequence: TGTGCCAGTGGGGAGACAGCCGCGCGGCCCCAGCATTTT.

The V gene is TRBV10-3, the J gene TRBJ1-1; the match to TRBD1 covers 12 bases. The germline V gene has CDR1 ENHRY and CDR2 SYGVKD. V lost 6 bases to trimming and J lost 4 bases; unmatched junction nucleotides: 6. This CDR3 region has 15 residues. The CDR3 region has the DNA TGTGCCATCAGGGGACAGGGGGCCACGAGCACTGAAGCTTTCTTT. Translation: CAIRGQGATSTEAFF.